This T cell receptor (beta chain) was retrieved from a study of a mutant IDH1 vaccine in newly diagnosed glioma. Study background: Investigators started vaccination 4-6 weeks after radiotherapy alone, or with temozolomide cycles. Former treatment meant radiotherapy, temozolomide, or both; the majority had gotten both. Treated patients, approximately 60% male and roughly 40% female, averaged around 40 years of age.

Documented time point: week 35, safety follow-up. Every single dose of the vaccine, 300 ug of mutant IDH1 20-mer peptide, came with topical imiquimod. Patients had eight vaccinations, in weeks 1, 3, 5, 7, 11, 15, 19 and 23. Profiling relied on immunoSEQ multiplex PCR, and the TCRdb table lists in-frame clones only, not all of them. This table holds around 30,000 clones, about four fifths found once. Notes on this clone: Its antigen is unknown.

The CDR3 is made up of 15 amino acids. The trim removed 5 bases at V and 5 bases at J, leaving 6 bases unmatched. The germline gives CDR1 MNHNY, CDR2 SVGAGI (reference sequence). The receptor was isolated from a man aged 35 to 55 with glioma. Some clones in this sample may be carry-over from other donors' samples. The sequencing used PBMCs, collected from a glioma patient whose treatment included an IDH1 peptide vaccine. The chain is built from TRBV6-6 and TRBJ2-2; 9 bases align to TRBD1. CDR3 coding DNA: TGTGCCAGCAGTCCGGGACAGGGAAGGACCGGGGAGCTGTTTTTT. Translation: CASSPGQGRTGELFF.